Listed below are T cell receptor beta chains from one sample, sequenced in a study of blood T cell repertoires in COVID-19. Clones were read by immunoSEQ multiplex PCR, and TCRdb kept only the in-frame ones, dropping some. This sample has about 180,000 clones; roughly 87% occur once, and the top ten carry 1.5% to 2%. Material for sequencing was peripheral blood. The receptors shown here come from a woman aged 45-65 years with acute or convalescent COVID-19. Both conserved end residues are part of each CDR3. The order of the fields is V gene, clone size, J gene, CDR3 length, D gene, CDR3 protein, CDR3 DNA. The D gene is left open where the match is weak. The listing skips clone size in some rows; elsewhere it reads once, few, many or a size class.

TRBV5-5	NA	TRBJ2-1	16	TRBD2	CASSWNTGGPYNEQFF	TGTGCCAGCAGCTGGAATACGGGGGGACCTTACAATGAGCAGTTCTTC
TRBV19	NA	TRBJ2-1	13	NA	CASKLNSYNEQFF	TGTGCCAGTAAACTGAACTCCTACAATGAGCAGTTCTTC
TRBV6-5	NA	TRBJ2-2	13	NA	CASSQTVTGELFF	TGTGCCAGCAGTCAGACTGTCACCGGGGAGCTGTTTTTT
TRBV29-1	NA	TRBJ1-1	15	NA	CSVKGQPSRGTEAFF	TGCAGCGTTAAGGGCCAGCCTTCAAGGGGGACTGAAGCTTTCTTT
TRBV5-1	NA	TRBJ1-2	14	TRBD1	CASSPATGVSGYTF	TGCGCCAGCAGCCCGGCGACAGGGGTGTCTGGCTACACCTTC
TRBV11-2	NA	TRBJ1-1	16	NA	CASSLVTASLNTEAFF	TGTGCCAGCAGCTTAGTAACAGCCTCTTTGAACACTGAAGCTTTCTTT
TRBV3-1/TRBV3-2	NA	TRBJ2-7	14	NA	CASSQARDSYEQYF	TGTGCCAGCAGCCAAGCGCGGGACAGCTACGAGCAGTACTTC
TRBV5-1	NA	TRBJ1-1	15	TRBD1	CASSLAGGRVTEAFF	TGCGCCAGCAGCTTGGCAGGGGGTCGAGTCACTGAAGCTTTCTTT
TRBV13	NA	TRBJ1-1	14	TRBD1	CASSSDRGRTEAFF	TGTGCCAGCAGCTCGGACAGGGGGCGAACTGAAGCTTTCTTT
TRBV14	NA	TRBJ2-5	16	NA	CASSQGGAGTQETQYF	TGTGCCAGCAGCCAAGGAGGCGCGGGAACCCAAGAGACCCAGTACTTC
TRBV6-4	NA	TRBJ1-2	14	TRBD1	CASSDRQGSYGYTF	TGTGCCAGCAGTGACCGACAGGGGTCCTATGGCTACACCTTC
TRBV19	NA	TRBJ1-4	14	NA	CATSLGGVGEKLFF	TGTGCCACCTCGCTCGGGGGGGTAGGCGAAAAACTGTTTTTT
TRBV10-3	NA	TRBJ2-3	13	TRBD2	CAISRLAGDTQYF	TGTGCCATCAGTCGCCTAGCGGGAGATACGCAGTATTTT
TRBV7-9	NA	TRBJ2-5	16	NA	CASSLAAGELQETQYF	TGTGCCAGCAGCTTAGCGGCAGGCGAACTCCAAGAGACCCAGTACTTC
TRBV6-5	NA	TRBJ2-3	15	NA	CASSSGGLSTDTQYF	TGTGCCAGCAGTTCTGGGGGACTGTCCACAGATACGCAGTATTTT
TRBV6-5	NA	TRBJ1-2	13	TRBD1	CASSRTGGYGYTF	TGTGCCAGCAGTCGGACAGGAGGATATGGCTACACCTTC
TRBV5-6	NA	TRBJ2-7	15	TRBD2	CASSVLAGGLYEQYF	TGTGCCAGCAGCGTTCTAGCGGGAGGGCTATACGAGCAGTACTTC
TRBV3-1/TRBV3-2	few	TRBJ1-5	13	NA	CASSPGGNQPQHF	TGTGCCAGCAGCCCAGGGGGCAATCAGCCCCAGCATTTT
TRBV24-1	NA	TRBJ2-1	15	TRBD1	CATSDRAGGYNEQFF	TGTGCCACCAGTGATAGGGCAGGGGGATACAATGAGCAGTTCTTC
TRBV2	NA	TRBJ1-3	12	NA	CASSEDRDTIYF	TGTGCCAGCAGTGAAGATCGGGACACCATATATTTT
TRBV5-6	NA	TRBJ2-1	11	NA	CASSLTGEQFF	TGTGCCAGCAGCTTGACAGGGGAGCAGTTCTTC
TRBV4-2	NA	TRBJ2-2	15	NA	CASSPEGRRYGELFF	TGTGCCAGCAGCCCAGAGGGGCGGCGGTACGGGGAGCTGTTTTTT
TRBV6-2/TRBV6-3	NA	TRBJ1-6	17	TRBD1	CASSLLVSTGFDSPLHF	TGTGCCAGCAGTTTATTGGTCTCGACAGGGTTCGATTCACCCCTCCACTTT
TRBV2	NA	TRBJ1-3	13	NA	CASSAADGNTIYF	TGTGCCAGCAGTGCTGCAGATGGAAACACCATATATTTT
TRBV5-1	NA	TRBJ1-1	14	NA	CASSLGSLNTEAFF	TGCGCCAGCAGTCTGGGCTCGCTGAACACTGAAGCTTTCTTT
TRBV18	NA	TRBJ2-7	16	NA	CASSNLDSYYSYEQYF	TGTGCCAGCTCAAACTTAGACAGTTATTACTCCTACGAGCAGTACTTC
TRBV5-4	few	TRBJ2-2	15	TRBD2	CASSLASGNTGELFF	TGTGCCAGCAGCTTGGCTAGCGGCAACACCGGGGAGCTGTTTTTT
TRBV24-1	few	TRBJ1-1	13	NA	CATSRGMGTEAFF	TGTGCCACCAGTAGAGGAATGGGCACTGAAGCTTTCTTT
TRBV27	NA	TRBJ2-3	17	TRBD2	CASSYPGLAGNTDTQYF	TGTGCCAGCAGTTACCCGGGACTAGCGGGGAACACAGATACGCAGTATTTT
TRBV3-1/TRBV3-2	NA	TRBJ1-5	14	NA	CASSPGGARQPQHF	TGTGCCAGCAGCCCCGGCGGGGCAAGGCAGCCCCAGCATTTT
TRBV18	NA	TRBJ1-1	13	NA	CASSPWGGTEAFF	TGTGCCAGCTCACCGTGGGGGGGCACTGAAGCTTTCTTT
TRBV3-1/TRBV3-2	NA	TRBJ2-1	15	NA	CASSQIADSYNEQFF	TGTGCCAGCAGCCAAATAGCGGACTCCTACAATGAGCAGTTCTTC
TRBV27	NA	TRBJ2-7	13	NA	CASSPPRAGEQYF	TGTGCCAGCTCTCCCCCCAGGGCGGGAGAGCAGTACTTC
TRBV7-3	NA	TRBJ2-1	17	NA	CASSPQGGGIGNNEQFF	TGTGCCAGCAGCCCTCAAGGGGGGGGGATCGGGAACAATGAGCAGTTCTTC
TRBV10-3	NA	TRBJ1-2	13	NA	CAISELGDYGYTF	TGTGCCATCAGTGAATTGGGCGACTATGGCTACACCTTC
TRBV6-5	NA	TRBJ2-7	14	NA	CASRETTGWYEQYF	TGTGCCAGCAGGGAGACCACAGGGTGGTACGAGCAGTACTTC
TRBV7-9	once	TRBJ1-2	13	TRBD1	CASSPTGVGGYTF	TGTGCCAGCAGCCCAACAGGGGTGGGTGGCTACACCTTC
TRBV5-1	NA	TRBJ2-7	15	TRBD1	CASSLATGVTYEQYF	TGCGCCAGCAGCTTGGCCACAGGGGTCACCTACGAGCAGTACTTC
TRBV9	NA	TRBJ2-7	16	NA	CASSGSSIASTYEQYF	TGTGCCAGCAGCGGTTCCTCGATAGCGTCAACCTACGAGCAGTACTTC
TRBV19	once	TRBJ1-6	15	TRBD1	CASTPAGTANSPLHF	TGTGCCAGTACCCCGGCGGGGACAGCTAATTCACCCCTCCACTTT
TRBV3-1/TRBV3-2	NA	TRBJ1-2	14	NA	CASSQGQQLPGWTF	TGTGCCAGCAGCCAAGGACAACAGCTCCCCGGCTGGACCTTC
TRBV7-2	NA	TRBJ2-3	13	TRBD2	CASSPGGGDTQYF	TGTGCCAGCAGCCCGGGGGGAGGAGATACGCAGTATTTT
TRBV7-2	once	TRBJ2-3	13	NA	CASSLALVATQYF	TGTGCCAGCAGCTTAGCCCTAGTGGCTACGCAGTATTTT
TRBV21-1	NA	TRBJ1-1	15	NA	CASFSRDRGRIEAFF	TGTGCCAGCTTCTCCCGGGACAGGGGGCGAATTGAAGCTTTCTTT
TRBV3-1/TRBV3-2	NA	TRBJ1-4	15	NA	CASSLRGVGSEKLFF	TGTGCCAGCAGCCTCCGGGGGGTGGGCAGCGAAAAACTGTTTTTT
TRBV5-8	NA	TRBJ2-1	16	TRBD2	CASSLGGLAGYNEQFF	TGTGCCAGCAGCTTGGGGGGACTAGCGGGTTACAATGAGCAGTTCTTC
TRBV9	NA	TRBJ1-2	12	NA	CASSANMDGYTF	TGTGCCAGCAGCGCCAACATGGATGGCTACACCTTC
TRBV30	few	TRBJ1-2	16	TRBD1	CAWRGGQGWAYYGYTF	TGTGCCTGGAGGGGGGGACAGGGCTGGGCCTACTATGGCTACACCTTC
TRBV7-2	NA	TRBJ2-3	18	NA	CASSLVGGSPTSTDTQYF	TGTGCCAGCAGCTTAGTGGGGGGAAGTCCAACTAGCACAGATACGCAGTATTTT
TRBV5-1	NA	TRBJ2-7	14	NA	CASSLGGLGNEQYF	TGCGCCAGCAGCTTGGGTGGACTCGGCAACGAGCAGTACTTC
TRBV3-1/TRBV3-2	NA	TRBJ2-2	15	TRBD2	CASSRGLAGTGELFF	TGTGCCAGCTCGAGGGGACTAGCGGGGACCGGGGAGCTGTTTTTT
TRBV4-3	NA	TRBJ2-1	21	TRBD2	CASSQETPLAGGPSSYNEQFF	TGCGCCAGCAGCCAAGAAACCCCTCTAGCGGGGGGGCCTAGCTCCTACAATGAGCAGTTCTTC
TRBV5-6	NA	TRBJ1-1	11	NA	CASSGVTEAFF	TGTGCCAGTTCCGGGGTAACTGAAGCTTTCTTT
TRBV19	NA	TRBJ1-1	13	NA	CASTKYGGAEAFF	TGTGCCAGTACCAAGTATGGGGGGGCTGAAGCTTTCTTT
TRBV30	NA	TRBJ2-3	12	NA	CAWSVPGAPPYF	TGTGCCTGGAGTGTCCCTGGGGCCCCGCCGTATTTT